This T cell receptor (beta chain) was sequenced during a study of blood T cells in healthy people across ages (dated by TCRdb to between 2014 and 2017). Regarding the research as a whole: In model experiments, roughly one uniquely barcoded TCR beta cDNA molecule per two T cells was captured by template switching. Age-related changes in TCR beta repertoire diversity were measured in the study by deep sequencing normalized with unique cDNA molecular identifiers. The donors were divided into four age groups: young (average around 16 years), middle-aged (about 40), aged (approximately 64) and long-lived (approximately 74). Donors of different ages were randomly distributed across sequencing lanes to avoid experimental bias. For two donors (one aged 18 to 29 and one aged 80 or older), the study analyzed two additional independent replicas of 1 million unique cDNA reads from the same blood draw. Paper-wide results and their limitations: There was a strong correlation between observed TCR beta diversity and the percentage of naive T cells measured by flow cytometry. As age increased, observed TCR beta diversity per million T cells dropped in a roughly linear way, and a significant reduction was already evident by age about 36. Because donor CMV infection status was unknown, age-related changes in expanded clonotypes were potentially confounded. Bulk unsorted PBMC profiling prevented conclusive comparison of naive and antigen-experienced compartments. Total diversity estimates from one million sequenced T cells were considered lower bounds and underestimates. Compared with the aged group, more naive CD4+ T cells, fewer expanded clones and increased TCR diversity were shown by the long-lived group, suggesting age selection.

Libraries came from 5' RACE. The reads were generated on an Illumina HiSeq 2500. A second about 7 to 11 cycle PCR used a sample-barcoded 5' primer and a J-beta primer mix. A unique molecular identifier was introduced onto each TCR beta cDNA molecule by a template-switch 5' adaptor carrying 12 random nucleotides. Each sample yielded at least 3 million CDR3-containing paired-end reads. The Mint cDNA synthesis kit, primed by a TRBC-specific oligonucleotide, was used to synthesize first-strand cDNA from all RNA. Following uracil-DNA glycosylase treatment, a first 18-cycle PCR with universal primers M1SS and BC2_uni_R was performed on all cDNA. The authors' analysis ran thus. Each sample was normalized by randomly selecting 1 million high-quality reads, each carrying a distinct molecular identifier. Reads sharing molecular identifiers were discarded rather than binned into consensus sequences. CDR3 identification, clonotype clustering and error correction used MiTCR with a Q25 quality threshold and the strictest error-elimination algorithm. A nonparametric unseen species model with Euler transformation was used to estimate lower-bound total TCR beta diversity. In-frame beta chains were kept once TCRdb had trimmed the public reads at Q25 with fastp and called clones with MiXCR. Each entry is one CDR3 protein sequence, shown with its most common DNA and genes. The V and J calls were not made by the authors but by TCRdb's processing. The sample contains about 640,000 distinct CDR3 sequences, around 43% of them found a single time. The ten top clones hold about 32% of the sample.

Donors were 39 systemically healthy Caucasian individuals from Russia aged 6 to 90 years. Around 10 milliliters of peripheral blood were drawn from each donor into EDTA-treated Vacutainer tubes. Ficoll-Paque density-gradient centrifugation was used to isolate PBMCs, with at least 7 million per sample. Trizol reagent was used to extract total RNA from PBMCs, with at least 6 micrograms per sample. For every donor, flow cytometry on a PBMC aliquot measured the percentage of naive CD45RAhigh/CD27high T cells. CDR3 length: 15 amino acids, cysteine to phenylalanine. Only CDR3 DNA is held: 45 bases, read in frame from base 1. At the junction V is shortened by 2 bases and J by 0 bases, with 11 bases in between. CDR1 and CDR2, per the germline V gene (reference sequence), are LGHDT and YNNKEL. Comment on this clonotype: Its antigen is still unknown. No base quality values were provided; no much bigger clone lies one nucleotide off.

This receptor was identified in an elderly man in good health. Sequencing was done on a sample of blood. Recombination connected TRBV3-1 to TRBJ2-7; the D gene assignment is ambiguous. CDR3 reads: CASSQSDKVSYEQYF. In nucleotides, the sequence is TGTGCCAGCAGCCAAAGCGACAAGGTCTCCTACGAGCAGTACTTC.